The 24 T cell receptor beta chains below were found in one sample sequenced in a study of blood T cell dynamics during melanoma immunotherapy. Sample time point: pre-treatment baseline. Clones were read by immunoSEQ multiplex PCR, and TCRdb kept only the in-frame ones, dropping some. Here the sample spans over 13,000 clones, 85% to 90% being singletons. The material sequenced was blood, taken from a patient treated with checkpoint blockade. The receptors were gathered from a human donor with melanoma.

This clone was picked up one time. The chain employs TRBV6-6 and TRBJ2-7, with 9 bases that match TRBD1. Germline CDR1 reads MNHNY; CDR2 reads SVGAGI (reference sequence). The CDR3 length is 16 residues. V lost 5 bases, J lost 3 bases, and 11 bases stayed unmatched. In DNA form, the CDR3 reads TGTGCCAGCAGTCCCCTTTCCGGGACAGGGAGCTACGAGCAGTACTTC. Protein: CASSPLSGTGSYEQYF.

The rearrangement links TRBV27 to TRBJ2-1, with 10 nucleotides matching TRBD1. Germline V gene data show CDR1 as MNHEY and CDR2 as SMNVEV (reference sequence). The CDR3 sequence is 15 residues long. Unmatched junction bases numbered 3, after V lost 4 bases and J lost 3 bases. The CDR3 region is CASSSTGGLYNEQFF. For the CDR3, the DNA is TGTGCCAGCAGTTCGACAGGGGGCCTCTACAATGAGCAGTTCTTC.

V gene TRBV5-4 combines with J gene TRBJ2-2; 13 bases agree with TRBD2. The V segment lost 4 bases and the J segment 7 bases; nucleotides outside the gene matches: 7. The CDR3 contains 16 residues. CDR1 and CDR2 (germline): SGHNT, YYREEE (reference sequence). In DNA form, the CDR3 reads TGTGCCAGCAGCCCAACTAGCGGGGGGGCCTTCGGGGAGCTGTTTTTT. The encoded protein is CASSPTSGGAFGELFF.

The count of this clone is one. The chain links TRBV15 to TRBJ1-4; 7 bases align to TRBD1. The ends lost 0 bases at V and 6 bases at J; junction bases unmatched: 4. The CDR3 totals 15 residues. Per germline, CDR1 LNHNV and CDR2 YYDKDF (reference sequence). The CDR3 spells CATSRDRGWDEKLFF. Written as DNA, the CDR3 is TGTGCCACCAGCAGAGACAGGGGGTGGGATGAAAAACTGTTTTTT.

The rearrangement links TRBV7-9 to TRBJ2-1, with 14 bases that match TRBD2. J lost 8 bases, V lost 4 bases, and 13 bases had no gene match. The CDR3 has 18 residues. Germline CDR1 is SEHNR and CDR2 is FQNEAQ (reference sequence). The CDR3 loop is CASSSPTSGGARRYEQFF. The CDR3 bases are TGTGCCAGCAGCTCGCCGACTAGCGGGGGGGCTAGAAGGTATGAGCAGTTCTTC.

This sequence joins TRBV28 and TRBJ2-3; 8 nucleotides line up with TRBD1. CDR1 and CDR2 from the germline V gene are MDHEN and SYDVKM. The CDR3 has 16 amino acids. Unmatched junction bases numbered 11, after V lost 5 bases and J lost 4 bases. DNA of the CDR3: TGTGCCAGCAGTGCCTCAGGACAGGGCGTTGCAGATACGCAGTATTTT. It translates to CASSASGQGVADTQYF.

This chain joins TRBV5-1 and TRBJ2-7; D is perhaps TRBD2 (6 bases). The CDR3 spans 15 residues. Germline-derived CDR1 and CDR2 are SGHRS and YFSETQ. The V gene lost 1 base and the J gene lost 3 bases, with 14 bases spanning the gap. CDR3 protein: CASSLRGLTNYEQYF. CDR3 bases: TGCGCCAGCAGCTTGAGGGGACTTACAAACTACGAGCAGTACTTC.

This CDR3 is CASSSGTVPETQYF. DNA for the CDR3: TGTGCCAGCAGCAGCGGGACCGTCCCAGAGACCCAGTACTTC. The chain employs TRBV28 and TRBJ2-5; 7 bases match TRBD2. The CDR3 runs 14 residues. The germline CDR1 and CDR2 sequences are MDHEN and SYDVKM. After removal of 6 bases from V and 4 bases from J, the junction contained 8 bases not matched to a gene.

This clone has just one count. J is TRBJ2-1 and V is TRBV9; the D call may be TRBD1 or TRBD2 (5 bases each). Germline V gene data show CDR1 as SGDLS and CDR2 as YYNGEE. The CDR3 is made up of 14 amino acids. V gave up 0 bases and J gave up 7 bases, with 11 bases separating them. The CDR3, as DNA: TGTGCCAGCAGCGTAGGGGGGTACGGGAATGAGCAGTTCTTC. Translating it yields CASSVGGYGNEQFF.

This clone turned up a few times. The chain carries TRBV6-5 and TRBJ2-7; 9 nucleotides match TRBD2. CDR3 length: 16 residues. J lost 6 bases, V lost 0 bases, and 9 bases had no gene match. Germline-derived CDR1 and CDR2 are MNHEY and SVGAGI. The chain's CDR3 is CASSYSPSGIRSEQYF. CDR3 in DNA: TGTGCCAGCAGTTACTCGCCTAGCGGGATCCGTAGCGAGCAGTACTTC.

The genes are TRBV9 and TRBJ2-2; 7 bases agree with TRBD1. The junction had 10 bases not matched to a gene; V was cut back by 0 bases and J by 8 bases. The CDR3 consists of 16 residues. The germline V gene encodes CDR1 SGDLS and CDR2 YYNGEE. The CDR3 nucleotides are TGTGCCAGCAGCGTAGCAGGGTCAGGGGGTGCAGGGGAGCTGTTTTTT. Its protein is CASSVAGSGGAGELFF.

This sequence joins TRBV5-1 and TRBJ2-7, with 9 bases fitting TRBD1. V was pared by 3 bases and J by 4 bases, with 14 bases of the junction left unmatched. This CDR3 comprises 17 residues. Germline V lookup: CDR1 SGHRS, CDR2 YFSETQ. The DNA of the CDR3 is TGCGCCAGCAGCTCGCACCTCCCCGGGACAGGGAAGTACGAGCAGTACTTC. Translating it yields CASSSHLPGTGKYEQYF.

V is TRBV5-4 and J is TRBJ2-3, with 7 positions matching TRBD1. Germline V gives CDR1 SGHNT, CDR2 YYREEE (reference sequence). V trimming: 1 base; J trimming: 1 base; junction bases outside the gene matches: 6. This CDR3 has 16 residues. CDR3 in amino acids: CASSLIGDRGTDTQYF. CDR3 nucleotide sequence: TGTGCCAGCAGCTTGATCGGAGACAGGGGCACAGATACGCAGTATTTT.

This sequence joins TRBV5-1 and TRBJ1-6; 8 bases align to TRBD1. CDR1 is SGHRS, CDR2 YFSETQ, per germline. There are 16 residues in the CDR3. J was trimmed by 5 bases and V by 5 bases; bases with no gene match: 9. The CDR3 DNA sequence: TGCGCCAGCAGTTATCTTCCGGGACAGGATAATTCACCCCTCCACTTT. It encodes CASSYLPGQDNSPLHF.

This chain links TRBV5-4 with TRBJ2-2, with D unclear. This CDR3 is built from 13 residues. V shed 0 bases and J shed 3 bases, with 3 bases lying between them. From germline, CDR1 is SGHNT and CDR2 YYREEE (reference sequence). The CDR3 protein is CASSLGYTGELFF. CDR3 DNA: TGTGCCAGCAGCTTGGGGTACACCGGGGAGCTGTTTTTT.

As for this clone: The junction shows a germline mismatch at one end, possibly a read error. The chain carries TRBV9 and TRBJ2-7, with TRBD1 as a possible D gene (6 bases). The CDR3 loop spans 15 amino acids. Germline V gene sequence: CDR1 SGDLS, CDR2 YYNGEE. The CDR3 region is CASSVASGVSFEQYF. The CDR3 bases are TGTGCCAGCAGCGTAGCGTCAGGGGTATCCTTCGAGCAGTACTTC.

The chain links TRBV5-1 to TRBJ2-7, with a possible D match to TRBD1 (6 bases). The CDR3 loop spans 14 amino acids. The V end was cut by 4 bases, the J end by 3 bases, with 14 bases between. Germline V CDR1 and CDR2: SGHRS, YFSETQ. The CDR3 spells CASSPERTVYEQYF. CDR3 nucleotide sequence: TGCGCCAGCAGCCCCGAACGGACAGTCTACGAGCAGTACTTC.

V gene TRBV2 combines with J gene TRBJ2-4; D gene uncertain. Germline values: CDR1 SNHLY, CDR2 FYNNEI. Trimming pared 4 bases from V and 12 bases from J, leaving 13 bases between. There are 12 residues in the CDR3. CDR3 sequence: CASSATRNHQYF. The CDR3 nucleotides are TGTGCCAGCAGTGCGACAAGGAATCATCAGTACTTC. The full variable domain, its missing parts supplied by reference TRBV2 and TRBJ2-4, is EPEVTQTPSHQVTQMGQEVILRCVPISNHLYFYWYRQILGQKVEFLVSFYNNEISEKSEIFDDQFSVERPDGSNFTLKIRSTKLEDSAMYFCASSATRNHQYFGAGTRLSVL.

The chain links TRBV19 to TRBJ1-3, with 8 bases identical to TRBD1. This CDR3 is built from 16 residues. V lost 5 bases to trimming and J lost 0 bases; unmatched junction nucleotides: 6. The germline CDR1 and CDR2 sequences are LNHDA and SQIVND (reference sequence). CDR3 in DNA: TGTGCCAGTAGTCAGACAGGGGCGATCTCTGGAAACACCATATATTTT. This codes for CASSQTGAISGNTIYF.

The chain combines TRBV28 with TRBJ1-2; D perhaps matches TRBD1 (5 bases). V was pared by 4 bases and J by 5 bases, with 11 bases between. Germline V gene lookup returns CDR1 MDHEN and CDR2 SYDVKM. The CDR3 is 13 amino acids. For the CDR3, the DNA is TGTGCCAGCAGTTCCTCAGGGAGATATGGCTACACCTTC. It specifies CASSSSGRYGYTF.

This chain connects TRBV6-6 to TRBJ1-3; weak D call: TRBD1 (5 bases). Germline assignment: CDR1 MNHNY and CDR2 SVGAGI (reference sequence). Trimming stripped 5 bases from V and 5 bases from J, with 16 bases between. The CDR3 covers 15 residues. Written as DNA, the CDR3 is TGTGCCAGCAGTATAACCGGGACGCACCGAAACACCATATATTTT. Amino acids: CASSITGTHRNTIYF.

This clone was seen once. The V and J genes are TRBV6-5 and TRBJ2-7, with 8 bases that match TRBD2. Losses at the gene ends were 6 bases for V and 4 bases for J; bases not matched to a gene: 5. CDR3 length: 13 amino acids. The germline gives CDR1 MNHEY, CDR2 SVGAGI. The CDR3 coding sequence is TGTGCCAGCAGCCCCCGACTAGCGTACGAGCAGTACTTC. This encodes CASSPRLAYEQYF.

V usage is TRBV5-1 and J usage is TRBJ2-4; 8 bases align to TRBD1. Losses at the gene ends were 4 bases for V and 8 bases for J; bases not matched to a gene: 5. CDR3 length: 13 residues. Per the germline V gene, CDR1 is SGHRS and CDR2 is YFSETQ. Written as DNA, the CDR3 is TGCGCCAGCAGCCCAGGGGGCGCAGACATTCAGTACTTC. Its translation is CASSPGGADIQYF.

The V call is TRBV4-2, the J call TRBJ1-2; possibly TRBD1 for D (5 bases). V was pared by 1 base and J by 6 bases, with 15 bases between. From germline, CDR1 is LGHNA and CDR2 YNFKEQ. The CDR3 loop spans 15 amino acids. CDR3 loop: CASSQGTLLGHGYTF. CDR3 DNA: TGTGCCAGCAGCCAAGGGACACTCCTAGGTCATGGCTACACCTTC.